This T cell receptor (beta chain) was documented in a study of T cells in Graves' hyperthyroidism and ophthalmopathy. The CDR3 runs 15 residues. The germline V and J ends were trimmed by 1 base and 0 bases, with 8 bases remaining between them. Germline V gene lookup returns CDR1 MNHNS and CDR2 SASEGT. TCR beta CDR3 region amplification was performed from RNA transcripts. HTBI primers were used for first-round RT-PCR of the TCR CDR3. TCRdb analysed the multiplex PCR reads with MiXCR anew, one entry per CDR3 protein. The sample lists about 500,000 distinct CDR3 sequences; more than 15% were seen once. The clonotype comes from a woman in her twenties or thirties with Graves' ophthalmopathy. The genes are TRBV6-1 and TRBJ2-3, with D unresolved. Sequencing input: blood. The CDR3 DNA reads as TGTGCCAGCAGTGAAGGAGCTTCTAGCACAGATACGCAGTATTTT. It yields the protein CASSEGASSTDTQYF.